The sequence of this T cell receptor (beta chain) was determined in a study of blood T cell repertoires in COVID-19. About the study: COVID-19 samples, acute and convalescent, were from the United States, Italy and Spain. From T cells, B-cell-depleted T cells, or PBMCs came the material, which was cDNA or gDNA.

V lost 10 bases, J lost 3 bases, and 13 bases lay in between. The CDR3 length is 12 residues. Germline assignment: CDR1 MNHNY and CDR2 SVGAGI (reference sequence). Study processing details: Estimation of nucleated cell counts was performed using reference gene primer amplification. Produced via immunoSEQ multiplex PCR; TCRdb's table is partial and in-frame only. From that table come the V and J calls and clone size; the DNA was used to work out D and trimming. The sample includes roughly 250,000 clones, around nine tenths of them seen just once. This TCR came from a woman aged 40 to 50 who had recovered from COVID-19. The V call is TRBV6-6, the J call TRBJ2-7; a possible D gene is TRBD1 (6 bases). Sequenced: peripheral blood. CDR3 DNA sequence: TGTGCCACCTGGGGACAAAACTACGAGCAGTACTTC. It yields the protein CATWGQNYEQYF.